Sequencing of this T cell receptor (beta chain) was carried out in a study of identical twins. This clonotype turned up a few times. Mismatch with germline at one junction end may stem from a read error. TCRdb passed the 5' RACE reads through MiXCR, listing each CDR3 protein once. The sample consists of over 550,000 distinct CDR3 sequences, 7.1% of them appearing once. Per germline, CDR1 DFQATT and CDR2 SNEGSKA (reference sequence). CDR3 length: 13 residues. Another study also made use of these data, one on yellow fever vaccine responses in identical twins.

Source material: PBMCs. The chain is built from TRBV20-1 and TRBJ2-1, with 10 bases identical to TRBD1. The receptor was derived from a woman aged 18 to 35 in good health. This CDR3 reads CSARGQGVDEQFF. For the CDR3, the DNA is TGCAGTGCGAGAGGACAGGGGGTAGATGAGCAGTTCTTC.